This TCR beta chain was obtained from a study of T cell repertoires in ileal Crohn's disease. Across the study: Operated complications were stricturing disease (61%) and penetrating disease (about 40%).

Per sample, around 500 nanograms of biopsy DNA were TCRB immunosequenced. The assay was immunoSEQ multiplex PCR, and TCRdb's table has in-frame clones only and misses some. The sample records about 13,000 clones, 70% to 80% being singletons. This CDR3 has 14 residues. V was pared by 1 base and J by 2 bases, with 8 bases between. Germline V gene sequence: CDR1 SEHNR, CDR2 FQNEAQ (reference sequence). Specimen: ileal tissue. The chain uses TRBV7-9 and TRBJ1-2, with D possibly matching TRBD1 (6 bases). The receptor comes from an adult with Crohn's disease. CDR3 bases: TGTGCCAGCAGCTTAGTAGGGGGGAACTATGGCTACACCTTC. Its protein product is CASSLVGGNYGYTF. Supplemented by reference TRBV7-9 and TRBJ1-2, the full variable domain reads DTGVSQNPRHKITKRGQNVTFRCDPISEHNRLYWYRQTLGQGPEFLTYFQNEAQLEKSRLLSDRFSAERPKGSFSTLEIQRTEQGDSAMYLCASSLVGGNYGYTFGSGTRLTVV.